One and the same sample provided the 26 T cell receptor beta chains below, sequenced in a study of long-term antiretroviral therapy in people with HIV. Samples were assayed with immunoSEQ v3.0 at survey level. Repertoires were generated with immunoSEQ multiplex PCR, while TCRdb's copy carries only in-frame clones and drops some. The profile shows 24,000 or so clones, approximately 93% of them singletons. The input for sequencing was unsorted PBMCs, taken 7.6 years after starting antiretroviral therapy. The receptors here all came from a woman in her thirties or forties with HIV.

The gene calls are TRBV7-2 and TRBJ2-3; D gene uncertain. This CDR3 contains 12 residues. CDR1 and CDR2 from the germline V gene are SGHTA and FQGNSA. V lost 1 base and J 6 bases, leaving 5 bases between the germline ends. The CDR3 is CASSLVVDTQYF. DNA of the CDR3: TGTGCCAGCAGCTTAGTTGTGGATACGCAGTATTTT.

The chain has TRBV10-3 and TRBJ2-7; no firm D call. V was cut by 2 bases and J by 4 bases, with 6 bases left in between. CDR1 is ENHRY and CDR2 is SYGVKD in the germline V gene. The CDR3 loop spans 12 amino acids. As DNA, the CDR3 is TGTGCCATCAGTGAGGTAGCATACGAGCAGTACTTC. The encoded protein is CAISEVAYEQYF.

The CDR3 here is CASSSGQGLNAFF. The CDR3 nucleotides read TGTGCCAGCAGTTCAGGACAGGGCCTCAACGCTTTCTTT. The chain links TRBV27 to TRBJ1-1, with TRBD1 identical over 8 bases. CDR1 and CDR2 (germline): MNHEY, SMNVEV (reference sequence). V gave up 4 bases and J gave up 11 bases; unmatched junction bases: 9. The CDR3 extends over 13 amino acids.

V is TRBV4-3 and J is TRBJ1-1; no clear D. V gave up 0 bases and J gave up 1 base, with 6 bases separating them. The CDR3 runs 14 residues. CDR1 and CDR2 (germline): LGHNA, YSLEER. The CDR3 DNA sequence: TGCGCCAGCAGCCAAGAGTACACGAACACTGAAGCTTTCTTT. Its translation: CASSQEYTNTEAFF.

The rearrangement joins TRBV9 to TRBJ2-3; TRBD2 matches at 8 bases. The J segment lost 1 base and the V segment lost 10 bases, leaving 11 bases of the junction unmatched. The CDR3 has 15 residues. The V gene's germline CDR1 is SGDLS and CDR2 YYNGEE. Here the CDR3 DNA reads TGTGCCTCCACCGTTGGTAGCGGGGGCACAGATACGCAGTATTTT. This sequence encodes CASTVGSGGTDTQYF.

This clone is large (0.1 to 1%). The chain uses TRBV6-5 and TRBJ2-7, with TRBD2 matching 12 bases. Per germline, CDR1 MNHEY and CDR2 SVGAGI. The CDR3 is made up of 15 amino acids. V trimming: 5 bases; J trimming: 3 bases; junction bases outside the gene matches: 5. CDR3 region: CASSLRTSGNYEQYF. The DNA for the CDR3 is TGTGCCAGCAGTCTTCGGACTAGCGGGAACTACGAGCAGTACTTC.

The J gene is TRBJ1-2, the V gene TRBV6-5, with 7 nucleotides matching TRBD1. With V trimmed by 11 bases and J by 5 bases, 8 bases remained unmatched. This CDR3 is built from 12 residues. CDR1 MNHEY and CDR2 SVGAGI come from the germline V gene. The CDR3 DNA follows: TGTGCCGCGACAGGGCCCGGATATGGCTACACCTTC. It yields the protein CAATGPGYGYTF.

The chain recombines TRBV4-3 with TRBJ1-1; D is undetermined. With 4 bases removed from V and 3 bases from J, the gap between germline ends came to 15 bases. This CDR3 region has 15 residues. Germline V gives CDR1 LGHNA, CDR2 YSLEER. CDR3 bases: TGCGCCAGCAGCCCCTCTCCCTCCGTGGACACTGAAGCTTTCTTT. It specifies CASSPSPSVDTEAFF.

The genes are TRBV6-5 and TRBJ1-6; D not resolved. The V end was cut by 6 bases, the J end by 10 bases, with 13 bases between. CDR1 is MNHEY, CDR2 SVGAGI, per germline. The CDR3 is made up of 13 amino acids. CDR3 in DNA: TGTGCCAGCAGAGCGAACAGTTTATCACCCCTCCACTTT. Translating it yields CASRANSLSPLHF.

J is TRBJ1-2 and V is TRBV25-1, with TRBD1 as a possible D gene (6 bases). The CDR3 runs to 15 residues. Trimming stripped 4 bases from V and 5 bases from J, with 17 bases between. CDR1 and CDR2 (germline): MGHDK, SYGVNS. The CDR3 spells CASSGEGGMGYGYTF. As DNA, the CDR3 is TGTGCCAGCAGTGGGGAGGGGGGTATGGGGTATGGCTACACCTTC.

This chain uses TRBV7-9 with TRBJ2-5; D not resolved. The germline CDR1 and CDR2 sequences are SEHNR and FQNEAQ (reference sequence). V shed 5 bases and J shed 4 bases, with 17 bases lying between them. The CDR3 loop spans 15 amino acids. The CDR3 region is CASSQPRFFGETQYF. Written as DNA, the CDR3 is TGTGCCAGCAGCCAGCCGCGGTTCTTTGGAGAGACCCAGTACTTC.

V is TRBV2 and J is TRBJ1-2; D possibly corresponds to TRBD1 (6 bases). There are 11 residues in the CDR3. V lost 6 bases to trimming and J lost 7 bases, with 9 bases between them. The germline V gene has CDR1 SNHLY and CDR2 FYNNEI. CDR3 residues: CASRLQGGYTF. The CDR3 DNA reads TGTGCCAGCAGACTACAGGGTGGCTACACCTTC.

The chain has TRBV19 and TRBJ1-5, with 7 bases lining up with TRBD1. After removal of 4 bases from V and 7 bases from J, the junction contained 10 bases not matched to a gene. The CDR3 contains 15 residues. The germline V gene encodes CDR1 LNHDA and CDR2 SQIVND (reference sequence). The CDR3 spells CASSTRQGDWQPQHF. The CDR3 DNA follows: TGTGCCAGTAGTACGCGACAGGGCGATTGGCAGCCCCAGCATTTT.

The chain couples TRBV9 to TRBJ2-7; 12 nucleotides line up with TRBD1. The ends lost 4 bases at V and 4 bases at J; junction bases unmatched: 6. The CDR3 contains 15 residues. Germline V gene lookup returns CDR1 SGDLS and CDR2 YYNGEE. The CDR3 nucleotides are TGTGCCAGCAGCCTGGGACAGGGGGCTCGGTACGAGCAGTACTTC. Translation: CASSLGQGARYEQYF.

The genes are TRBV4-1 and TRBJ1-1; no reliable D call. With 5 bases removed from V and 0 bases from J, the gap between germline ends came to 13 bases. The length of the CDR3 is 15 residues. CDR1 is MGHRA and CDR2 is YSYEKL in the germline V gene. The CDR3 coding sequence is TGCGCCAGCAGCTCCTCAAGCGTTATGAACACTGAAGCTTTCTTT. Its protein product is CASSSSSVMNTEAFF.

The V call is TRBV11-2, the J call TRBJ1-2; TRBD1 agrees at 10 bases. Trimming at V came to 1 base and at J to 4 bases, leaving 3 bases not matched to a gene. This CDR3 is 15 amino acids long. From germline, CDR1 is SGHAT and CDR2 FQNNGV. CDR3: CASSLGTGGVYGYTF. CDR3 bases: TGTGCCAGCAGCTTAGGGACAGGGGGAGTCTATGGCTACACCTTC.

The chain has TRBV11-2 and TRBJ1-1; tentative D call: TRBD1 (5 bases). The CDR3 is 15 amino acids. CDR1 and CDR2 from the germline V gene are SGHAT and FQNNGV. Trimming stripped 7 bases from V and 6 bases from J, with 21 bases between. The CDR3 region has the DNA TGTGCCAGCATAGGTTGGGACGGCGGAACGGCTGAAGCTTTCTTT. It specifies CASIGWDGGTAEAFF.

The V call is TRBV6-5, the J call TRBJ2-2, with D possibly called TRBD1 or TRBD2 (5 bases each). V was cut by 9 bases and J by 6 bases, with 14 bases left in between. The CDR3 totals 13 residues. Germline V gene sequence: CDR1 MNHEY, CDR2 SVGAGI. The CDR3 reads CASRGWGSGELFF. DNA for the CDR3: TGTGCCAGTCGCGGGTGGGGGTCCGGGGAGCTGTTTTTT.

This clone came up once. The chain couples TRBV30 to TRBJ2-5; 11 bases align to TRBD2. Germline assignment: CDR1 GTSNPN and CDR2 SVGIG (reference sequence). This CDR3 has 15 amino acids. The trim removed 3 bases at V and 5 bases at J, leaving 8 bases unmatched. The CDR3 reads CAWSFGTSGEETQYF. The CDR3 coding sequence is TGTGCCTGGAGCTTCGGGACTAGCGGTGAGGAGACCCAGTACTTC.

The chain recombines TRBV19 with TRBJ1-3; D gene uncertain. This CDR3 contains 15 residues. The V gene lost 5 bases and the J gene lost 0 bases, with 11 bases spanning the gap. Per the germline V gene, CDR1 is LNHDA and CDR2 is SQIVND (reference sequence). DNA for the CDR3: TGTGCCAGTAGTTTGGCAGCAGACTCTGGAAACACCATATATTTT. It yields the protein CASSLAADSGNTIYF.

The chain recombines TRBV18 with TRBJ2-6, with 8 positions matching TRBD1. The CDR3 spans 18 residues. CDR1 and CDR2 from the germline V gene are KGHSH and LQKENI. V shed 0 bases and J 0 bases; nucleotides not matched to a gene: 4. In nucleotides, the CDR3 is TGTGCCAGCTCACCACCAGGACAGGGTTCCTCTGGGGCCAACGTCCTGACTTTC. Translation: CASSPPGQGSSGANVLTF. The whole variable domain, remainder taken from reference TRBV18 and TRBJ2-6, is NAGVMQNPRHLVRRRGQEARLRCSPMKGHSHVYWYRQLPEEGLKFMVYLQKENIIDESGMPKERFSAEFPKEGPSILRIQQVVRGDSAAYFCASSPPGQGSSGANVLTFGAGSRLTVL.

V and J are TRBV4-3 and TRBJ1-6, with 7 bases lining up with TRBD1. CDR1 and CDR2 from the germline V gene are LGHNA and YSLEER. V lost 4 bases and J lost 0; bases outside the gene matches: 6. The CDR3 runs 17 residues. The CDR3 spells CASSPGQANSYNSPLHF. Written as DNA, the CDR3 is TGCGCCAGCAGCCCCGGACAGGCCAACTCCTATAATTCACCCCTCCACTTT.

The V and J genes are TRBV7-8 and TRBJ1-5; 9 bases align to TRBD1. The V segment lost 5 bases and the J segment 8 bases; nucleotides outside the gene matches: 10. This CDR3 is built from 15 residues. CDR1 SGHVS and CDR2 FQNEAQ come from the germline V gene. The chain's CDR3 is CASSQKGQGFKPQHF. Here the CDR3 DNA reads TGTGCCAGCAGCCAAAAGGGACAGGGCTTTAAGCCCCAGCATTTT.

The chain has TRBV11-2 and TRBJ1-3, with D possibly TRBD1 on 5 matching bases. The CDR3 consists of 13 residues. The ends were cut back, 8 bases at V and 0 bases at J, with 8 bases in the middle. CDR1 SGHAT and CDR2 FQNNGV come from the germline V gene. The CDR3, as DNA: TGTGCCAGCCACAGGACCTCTGGAAACACCATATATTTT. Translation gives CASHRTSGNTIYF.

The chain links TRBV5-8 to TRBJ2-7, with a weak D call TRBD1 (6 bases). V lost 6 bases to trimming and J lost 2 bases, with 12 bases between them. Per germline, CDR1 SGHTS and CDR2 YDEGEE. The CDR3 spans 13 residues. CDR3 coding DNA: TGTGCCAGCAAAATACAGGGCCCCTACGAGCAGTACTTC. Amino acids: CASKIQGPYEQYF.

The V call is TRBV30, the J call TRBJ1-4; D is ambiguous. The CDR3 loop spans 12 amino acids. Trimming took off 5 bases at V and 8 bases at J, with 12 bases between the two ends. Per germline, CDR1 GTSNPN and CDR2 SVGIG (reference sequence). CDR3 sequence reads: CAWEGHYEKLFF. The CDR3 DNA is TGTGCCTGGGAAGGGCATTACGAAAAACTGTTTTTT.